This T cell receptor (beta chain) came from a study of T cell repertoires in cytomegalovirus infection. TCRdb reanalysed the reads using MiXCR and keeps one entry per CDR3 protein. Here the sample spans 200,000 to 250,000 distinct CDR3 sequences, approximately 40% being singletons. The table lists this clonotype with a count of one. The antigen is unknown. Per the germline V gene, CDR1 is MNHNY and CDR2 is SVGAGI (reference sequence). The V gene lost 3 bases and the J gene lost 2 bases, with 14 bases spanning the gap. The CDR3 has 15 amino acids. This clonotype originated in a human donor in good health (CMV status not recorded). Some clones in this sample may be carry-over from other donors' samples. The sequences come from CD8+ T cells from cultured PBMCs, collected from culture after CMV antigen stimulation. This sequence joins TRBV6-6 and TRBJ2-7; possible D gene TRBD2, 6 bases. The CDR3 sequence: CASSYVPEGTYEQYF. The CDR3 nucleotides are TGTGCCAGCAGTTATGTCCCGGAGGGAACCTACGAGCAGTACTTC.